One sample yielded the 10 T cell receptor beta chains listed below, sequenced in a study of blood T cell repertoires in COVID-19. This table comes from immunoSEQ multiplex PCR, and its TCRdb copy is limited to in-frame clones, with some not included. This sample has 90,000 to 130,000 clones, with around nine tenths found just once. Sequenced material: peripheral blood. The receptor set was obtained from a man aged 35 to 55 with acute or convalescent COVID-19.

The chain joins TRBV7-6 to TRBJ2-5; TRBD2 matches 9 bases. Germline trimming cut 4 bases from V and 4 bases from J; bases unmatched to any gene: 13. CDR3 length equals 17 residues. The germline gives CDR1 SGHVS, CDR2 FNYEAQ. CDR3 coding DNA: TGTGCCAGCAGCTCGCGTTTAGCGGGGGACTTGGGAGAGACCCAGTACTTC. Translation: CASSSRLAGDLGETQYF.

V and J are TRBV7-8 and TRBJ1-5; the match to TRBD1 covers 7 bases. CDR1 is SGHVS and CDR2 is FQNEAQ in the germline V gene. Trimming at V came to 5 bases and at J to 7 bases, leaving 11 bases not matched to a gene. The CDR3 covers 15 residues. The CDR3 here is CASSRMTGNWQPQHF. The CDR3 DNA follows: TGTGCCAGCAGCCGCATGACAGGGAATTGGCAGCCCCAGCATTTT.

V is TRBV5-1 and J is TRBJ2-1; 7 bases are shared with TRBD1. The CDR3 totals 15 residues. The ends lost 1 base at V and 3 bases at J; junction bases unmatched: 4. Germline V lookup: CDR1 SGHRS, CDR2 YFSETQ. The CDR3 sequence is CASSLSTGDYNEQFF. The CDR3 DNA sequence: TGCGCCAGCAGCTTGTCAACAGGGGACTACAATGAGCAGTTCTTC.

This chain uses TRBV19 with TRBJ2-5; a weak D match, TRBD1 (6 bases). The CDR3 has 13 amino acids. V lost 4 bases and J 4 bases, leaving 10 bases between the germline ends. Germline V gene lookup returns CDR1 LNHDA and CDR2 SQIVND (reference sequence). CDR3 sequence reads: CASSNRVRETQYF. Written as DNA, the CDR3 is TGTGCCAGTAGTAACAGGGTTAGAGAGACCCAGTACTTC.

This clone appeared a few times. The V call is TRBV30, the J call TRBJ1-2; 8 bases are shared with TRBD1. CDR3 length: 18 residues. Germline V gene sequence: CDR1 GTSNPN, CDR2 SVGIG (reference sequence). With V trimmed by 4 bases and J by 1 base, 17 bases remained unmatched. DNA of the CDR3: TGTGCCTGGATTGCTCCAAGAAACCGGGACAGGAGTAACTATGGCTACACCTTC. This codes for CAWIAPRNRDRSNYGYTF. The whole variable domain, filled in from reference TRBV30 and TRBJ1-2, reads SQTIHQWPATLVQPVGSPLSLECTVEGTSNPNLYWYRQAAGRGLQLLFYSVGIGQISSEVPQNLSASRPQDRQFILSSKKLLLSDSGFYLCAWIAPRNRDRSNYGYTFGSGTRLTVV.

The genes are TRBV13 and TRBJ1-1; no reliable D call. With 2 bases removed from V and 13 bases from J, the gap between germline ends came to 14 bases. The CDR3 spans 12 residues. The germline V gene encodes CDR1 PRHDT and CDR2 FYEKMQ (reference sequence). CDR3 residues: CASSLRPSGLFF. For the CDR3, the DNA is TGTGCCAGCAGCTTAAGGCCAAGCGGTCTTTTCTTT.

This sequence joins TRBV19 and TRBJ1-2; no reliable D call. This CDR3 region has 14 residues. Trimming took off 3 bases at V and 4 bases at J, with 12 bases between the two ends. CDR1 and CDR2 (germline): LNHDA, SQIVND (reference sequence). The CDR3 protein is CASSMVSLFYGYTF. Written as DNA, the CDR3 is TGTGCCAGTAGTATGGTCAGTCTGTTCTATGGCTACACCTTC.

The chain joins TRBV6-5 to TRBJ1-2, with 9 bases lining up with TRBD1. The trim removed 6 bases at V and 8 bases at J, leaving 7 bases unmatched. This CDR3 region has 13 residues. Germline loops: CDR1 MNHEY, CDR2 SVGAGI. CDR3 bases: TGTGCCAGCAGGGGGACAGGGAGCTACGGCTACACCTTC. Translating it yields CASRGTGSYGYTF.

The chain is built from TRBV5-1 and TRBJ2-7; TRBD2 agrees at 9 bases. Germline CDR1 SGHRS, CDR2 YFSETQ. This CDR3 has 15 residues. Trimming removed 7 bases from V and 6 bases from J; junction bases left unmatched: 14. The CDR3 protein is CASGPGAGGPGEQYF. CDR3 nucleotide sequence: TGCGCCAGCGGCCCGGGGGCGGGGGGGCCAGGCGAGCAGTACTTC. Filled out from reference TRBV5-1 and TRBJ2-7, the complete variable domain reads KAGVTQTPRYLIKTRGQQVTLSCSPISGHRSVSWYQQTPGQGLQFLFEYFSETQRNKGNFPGRFSGRQFSNSRSEMNVSTLELGDSALYLCASGPGAGGPGEQYFGPGTRLTVT.

V gene TRBV13 combines with J gene TRBJ1-1; D gene uncertain. Trimming shortened V by 4 bases and J by 5 bases, and 11 bases separated the two germline ends. CDR3 size: 13 residues. Germline V gene data show CDR1 as PRHDT and CDR2 as FYEKMQ (reference sequence). CDR3 nucleotides: TGTGCCAGCAGCTCTCCCGGAGGGACTGAAGCTTTCTTT. Protein sequence: CASSSPGGTEAFF. The full variable domain, its missing parts supplied by reference TRBV13 and TRBJ1-1, is AAGVIQSPRHLIKEKRETATLKCYPIPRHDTVYWYQQGPGQDPQFLISFYEKMQSDKGSIPDRFSAQQFSDYHSELNMSSLELGDSALYFCASSSPGGTEAFFGQGTRLTVV.